This T cell receptor (beta chain) was sequenced during a study of blood T cell repertoires in COVID-19 (dated by TCRdb to about 2020). Notes on the research overall: Collaborator samples came from the United States, Italy and Spain and covered acute and convalescent phases of COVID-19. Samples came from the ongoing ImmuneRACE study (first 160 participants) plus 1,254 subjects from 6 global collaborators. Deeply sampled blood TCRbeta repertoires from subjects exposed to, actively infected with, or recovered from COVID-19 were included in the dataset. The repertoires were released in a freely available public database meant as a resource for research on the immune response to SARS-CoV-2. The prospective study material was composed of cDNA or gDNA derived from T cells, B-cell-depleted T cells, or PBMCs. A de-identified subject ID, COVID-19 status, age in years and sex were almost always included in the sample metadata. Where HLA class I and class II types were available, the types were taken from metadata supplied by the sample provider, not from assay-based typing.

Turning to this clone: Which antigen it targets is not known. No base-level quality is on record; no much larger clone is a single base apart.

TCRbeta CDR3 regions were amplified from genomic DNA using the immunoSEQ Assay, a bias-controlled multiplex PCR. The authors' pipeline ran thus. Within the assay, amplification of reference gene primers was used to estimate how many nucleated cells each sample contained. To quantify the absolute abundance of each unique TCRbeta CDR3 rearrangement, sequence reads were collapsed and filtered. For each sample, productive Simpson clonality was calculated by taking the square root of Simpson's diversity index across productive rearrangements. TCRdb took this table from immuneACCESS and kept in-frame rearrangements with V and J called. Such tables lack part of the clones; where checked against another copy, unresolved V genes explain under half of the gap, and the rest is unexplained. V, J and clone size were drawn from that table, and D and trimming were deduced from the DNA. In all, the sample holds around 150,000 clones, and just under 85% of those were seen once. Of the sample, over 20% falls within the top ten clones.

Whole blood was collected in K2EDTA tubes by collaborating institutions according to the institutions' own protocols. Collaborator samples were shipped for TCRbeta analysis as frozen whole blood, isolated PBMCs, or DNA extracted from either sample type. The study at large found these results: Clinical and demographic metadata were provided uncurated, with the amount varying by source and participant.

Counted from cysteine to phenylalanine, this CDR3 has 15 amino acids. The retained sequence is limited to the CDR3, 45 bases, with the frame set at the first base. Trimming takes 1 base from V and 7 bases from J, and the germline ends sit 16 bases apart. CDR1 and CDR2 were assigned from the germline V gene as WSHSY and SAAADI. The chain couples TRBV10-2 to TRBJ2-5; TRBD1 is possibly the D segment (5 matching bases). Sequencing used peripheral blood. This receptor was obtained from a woman older than 75 with acute or convalescent COVID-19. The CDR3 reads as follows: CASSEFGQTLGTQYF. The DNA sequence is TGCGCCAGCAGTGAGTTTGGACAAACCTTAGGGACCCAGTACTTC.